This T cell receptor beta chain emerged from a study of untreated major depressive disorder. Points from the study as a whole: Sequencing comparisons covered only three preselected Vbeta families. TRBV05-01 (Vbeta 5.1) usage was higher in CD4+ T cells of depressed patients than controls.

With 5 bases removed from V and 8 bases from J, the gap between germline ends came to 15 bases. Germline CDR1 is SGHAT and CDR2 is FQNNGV. There are 13 residues in the CDR3. Every participant had European ancestry. Among patients, depression was moderate to severe. Magnetic negative selection enriched CD4+ T cells from thawed PBMCs. As concerns this clone: The antigen is not known.

Data came from immunoSEQ multiplex PCR; TCRdb stores just in-frame clones and leaves some out. The sample has roughly 25,000 clones, about 90% seen once. This receptor was identified in a woman aged 25 to 39 with major depressive disorder. The specimen sequenced was CD4+ T cells from PBMCs. The chain employs TRBV11-2 and TRBJ1-2; the D is unclear. The CDR3 here is CASSPVPQAGYTF. The CDR3 DNA is TGTGCCAGCAGCCCTGTCCCCCAGGCGGGCTACACCTTC.